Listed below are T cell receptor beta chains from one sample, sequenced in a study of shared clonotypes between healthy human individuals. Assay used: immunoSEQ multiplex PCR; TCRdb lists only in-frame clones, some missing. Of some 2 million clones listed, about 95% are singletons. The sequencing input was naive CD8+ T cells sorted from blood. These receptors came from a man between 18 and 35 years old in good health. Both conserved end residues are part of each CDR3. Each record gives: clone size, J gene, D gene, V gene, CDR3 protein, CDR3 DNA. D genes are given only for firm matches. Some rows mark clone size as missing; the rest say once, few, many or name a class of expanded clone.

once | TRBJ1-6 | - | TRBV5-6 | CASSPWTVNSPLHF | TGTGCCAGCAGCCCTTGGACAGTTAATTCACCCCTCCACTTT
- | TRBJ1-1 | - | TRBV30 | CAWSSLGAMNTEAFF | TGTGCCTGGAGTAGTCTCGGGGCGATGAACACTGAAGCTTTCTTT
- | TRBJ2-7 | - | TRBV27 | CASSFTATYEQYF | TGTGCCAGCAGTTTCACTGCTACCTACGAGCAGTACTTC
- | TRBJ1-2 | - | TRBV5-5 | CASSPGTSGGYTF | TGTGCCAGCAGCCCCGGGACCAGCGGCGGCTACACCTTC
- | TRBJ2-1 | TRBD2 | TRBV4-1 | CASSQDRTRGNEQFF | TGCGCCAGCAGCCAAGATAGGACTAGGGGAAATGAGCAGTTCTTC
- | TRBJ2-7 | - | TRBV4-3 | CASSDTGYEQYF | TGCGCCAGCAGCGATACAGGGTACGAGCAGTACTTC
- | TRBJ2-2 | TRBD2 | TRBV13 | CASSWGLAGPGELFF | TGTGCCAGCAGCTGGGGACTAGCGGGGCCCGGGGAGCTGTTTTTT
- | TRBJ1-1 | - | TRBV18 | CASSPPPGFPDTEAFF | TGTGCCAGCTCACCACCTCCAGGGTTTCCGGACACTGAAGCTTTCTTT
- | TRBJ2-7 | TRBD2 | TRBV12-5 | CASGPSTSGGSYEQYF | TGTGCTAGTGGCCCCTCCACTAGCGGAGGCTCCTACGAGCAGTACTTC
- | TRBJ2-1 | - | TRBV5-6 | CASTIDPAVQFF | TGTGCCAGCACCATCGACCCGGCAGTGCAGTTCTTC
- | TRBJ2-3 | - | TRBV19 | CASSHLLAFGGDTQYF | TGTGCCAGTAGTCATCTTCTAGCATTCGGAGGGGATACGCAGTATTTT
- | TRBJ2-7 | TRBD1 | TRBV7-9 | CASSFSGTGDDEQYF | TGTGCCAGCAGCTTTTCCGGGACAGGGGATGACGAGCAGTACTTC
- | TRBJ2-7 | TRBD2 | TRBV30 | CAWGRVASGNPYEQYF | TGTGCCTGGGGCCGAGTCGCGAGCGGGAATCCCTACGAGCAGTACTTC
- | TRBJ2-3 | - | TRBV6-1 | CASSEHRGSSTDTQYF | TGTGCCAGCAGTGAACACCGGGGGTCTAGCACAGATACGCAGTATTTT
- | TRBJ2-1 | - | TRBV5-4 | CASSLGESYNEQFF | TGTGCCAGCAGCTTGGGAGAATCCTACAATGAGCAGTTCTTC
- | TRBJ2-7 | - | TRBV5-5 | CASSLGSTGYEQYF | TGTGCCAGCAGCTTGGGCTCAACTGGGTACGAGCAGTACTTC
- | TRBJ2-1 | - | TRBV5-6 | CASSFSEPNEQFF | TGTGCCAGCAGCTTTAGTGAACCCAATGAGCAGTTCTTC
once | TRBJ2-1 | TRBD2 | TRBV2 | CASRELSGSLHNEQFF | TGTGCCAGCAGGGAGTTAAGCGGGAGCTTGCACAATGAGCAGTTCTTC
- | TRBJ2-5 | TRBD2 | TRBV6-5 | CASSYPTAGGLETQYF | TGTGCCAGCAGTTACCCCACAGCGGGGGGGCTTGAGACCCAGTACTTC
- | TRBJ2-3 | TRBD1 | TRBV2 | CASSEDGSGQGVLDTQYF | TGTGCCAGCAGTGAAGATGGGTCGGGACAGGGTGTTCTTGATACGCAGTATTTT
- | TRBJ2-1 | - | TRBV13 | CASSARQEVKGFF | TGTGCCAGCAGCGCCCGACAGGAGGTGAAAGGGTTCTTC
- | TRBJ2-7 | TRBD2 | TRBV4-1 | CASSQDPSGGAEQYF | TGCGCCAGCAGCCAAGATCCTAGCGGGGGGGCCGAGCAGTACTTC
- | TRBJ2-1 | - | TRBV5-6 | CASSLASGGGSYNEQFF | TGTGCCAGCAGCTTGGCCTCTGGAGGGGGCTCCTACAATGAGCAGTTCTTC
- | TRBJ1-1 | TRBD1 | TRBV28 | CASREQLGDRGPEAFF | TGTGCCAGCAGGGAGCAGCTTGGGGACAGGGGGCCTGAAGCTTTCTTT
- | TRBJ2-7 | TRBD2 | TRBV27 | CASSSSGVLGEQYF | TGTGCCAGCAGTTCGAGCGGGGTCTTAGGGGAGCAGTACTTC
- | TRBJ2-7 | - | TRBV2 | CASSEARGSSYEQYF | TGTGCCAGCAGTGAAGCGCGTGGTAGCTCCTACGAGCAGTACTTC
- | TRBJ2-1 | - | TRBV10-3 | CAISDPPGATYNEQFF | TGTGCCATCAGTGATCCCCCGGGGGCGACCTACAATGAGCAGTTCTTC
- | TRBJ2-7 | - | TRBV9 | CASSVGGQSYEQYF | TGTGCCAGCAGCGTCGGGGGACAGTCCTACGAGCAGTACTTC
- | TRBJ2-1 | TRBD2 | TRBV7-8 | CASSLRGLGGRYYNEQFF | TGTGCCAGCAGCTTACGGGGCCTGGGCGGGAGATATTACAATGAGCAGTTCTTC
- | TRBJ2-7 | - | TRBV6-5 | CASSYRASYEQYF | TGTGCCAGCAGTTACAGGGCCTCCTACGAGCAGTACTTC
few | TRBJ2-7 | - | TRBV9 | CASSVGGSYEQYF | TGTGCCAGCAGCGTAGGCGGCTCCTACGAGCAGTACTTC